This T cell receptor beta chain was captured in a study of beta chain features in type 1 diabetes. A few counts support this clone. Expressed TCRB transcripts were sequenced after all isolated RNA was converted to cDNA. Using immunoSEQ multiplex PCR, the repertoire was profiled, and TCRdb retains in-frame clones only, with some absent. This table holds some 150,000 clones, approximately 10% found once. The length of the CDR3 is 14 residues. Looked up from germline, CDR1 is SGHRS and CDR2 is YFSETQ. The V end was cut by 3 bases, the J end by 9 bases, with 15 bases between. Sequences were obtained from central memory CD4+ T cells from blood. This receptor was taken from a woman in her thirties or forties in good health. The chain carries TRBV5-1 and TRBJ2-2; tentatively, D is TRBD2 (6 bases). CDR3 bases: TGCGCCAGCAGCTGGGGGGACTCCGTAAGGGAGCTGTTTTTT. This gives the protein CASSWGDSVRELFF. Supplemented by reference TRBV5-1 and TRBJ2-2, the full variable domain reads KAGVTQTPRYLIKTRGQQVTLSCSPISGHRSVSWYQQTPGQGLQFLFEYFSETQRNKGNFPGRFSGRQFSNSRSEMNVSTLELGDSALYLCASSWGDSVRELFFGEGSRLTVL.